This TCR beta chain appears in the sequencing data of a study of CD8 T cells in Susac syndrome. Study summary: Patients with Susac syndrome were therapy-naive, on corticosteroids, or on intravenous immunoglobulin alone at blood draw.

CDR1 and CDR2 (germline): SGHRS, YFSETQ. CDR3 size: 13 residues. V was pared by 0 bases and J by 14 bases, with 12 bases between. Random hexamers were used to reverse transcribe roughly 0.45 to 1 ug of RNA. TCRdb itself ran the immunoSEQ multiplex PCR reads through MiXCR, one entry per CDR3 protein. The table shows under 200,000 distinct CDR3 sequences, with about 91% occurring only once. Whole-study findings and limits: It was acknowledged by the study that relatively few individuals were included in its TCR sequencing and HLA analysis. None of the CD4+ T cell repertoires in Susac syndrome showed clonal expansion.

Comment on this clonotype: Its antigen is undetermined.

This sequence originates from a human donor with Susac syndrome. Sequenced input: CD4+ T cells from PBMCs. The chain couples TRBV5-1 to TRBJ1-6, with D hard to call. CDR3 sequence: CASSLEPAQALHF. CDR3 DNA: TGCGCCAGCAGCTTGGAACCGGCTCAGGCCCTCCACTTT.